The T cell receptor beta chain described here comes from a study of blood T cell repertoires in COVID-19. As for the study in general: PBMCs, B-cell-depleted T cells, or T cells were the source of the cDNA or gDNA that made up the material.

Original processing methods: Estimated nucleated cell counts came from reference gene primer amplification. TCRdb's copy holds only in-frame clones and misses some; the assay was immunoSEQ multiplex PCR. V and J calls and clone size are given by that table; D and trimming were obtained from the DNA. This sample has some 120,000 clones, with 83% found just once. For this clone: Germline is not matched at one junction end, which may reflect a read error.

This receptor was obtained from an elderly man with active or convalescent COVID-19. The specimen sequenced was peripheral blood.

CDR3 protein: CASSSWGGQGPHF. CDR3 bases: TGTGCCAGCAGTTCCTGGGGGGGACAGGGGCCGCATTTT. J is TRBJ2-3 and V is TRBV11-3; 10 positions agree with TRBD1. Germline V gene sequence: CDR1 SGHNT, CDR2 YENEEA. The CDR3 consists of 13 residues.